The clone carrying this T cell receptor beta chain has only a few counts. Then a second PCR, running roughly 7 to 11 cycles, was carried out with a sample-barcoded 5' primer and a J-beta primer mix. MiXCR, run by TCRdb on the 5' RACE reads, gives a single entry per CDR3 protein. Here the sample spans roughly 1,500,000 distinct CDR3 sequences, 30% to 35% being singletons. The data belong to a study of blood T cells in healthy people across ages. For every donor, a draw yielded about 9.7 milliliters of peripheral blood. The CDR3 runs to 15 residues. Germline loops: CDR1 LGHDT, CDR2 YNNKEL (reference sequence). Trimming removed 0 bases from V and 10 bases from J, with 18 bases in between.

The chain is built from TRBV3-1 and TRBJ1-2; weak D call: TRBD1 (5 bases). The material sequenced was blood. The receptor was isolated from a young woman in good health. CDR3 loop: CASSQELQDTASYTF. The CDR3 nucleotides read TGTGCCAGCAGCCAAGAGTTACAGGACACGGCTTCCTACACCTTC.